The TCR beta chain described here comes from a study of cytomegalovirus exposure and HLA in healthy donors. Healthy bone marrow donors made up the cohort. The PCR made use of 60 Vbeta and 13 Jbeta primers. Assay: immunoSEQ multiplex PCR; the TCRdb copy retains only in-frame clones and omits some. Altogether roughly 20,000 clones are present, approximately 84% being singletons, with the ten largest covering 20% to 25%. V lost 5 bases, J lost 5 bases, and 19 bases lay in between. The CDR3 consists of 15 residues. Germline values: CDR1 SGHVS, CDR2 FQNEAQ. The clonotype originates from a human donor in good health. The V call is TRBV7-8, the J call TRBJ2-7; D might be TRBD2 (6 bases). The sequencing input was PBMCs. The CDR3 here is CASSLISGGAHEQYF. CDR3 DNA: TGTGCCAGCAGCCTTATATCAGGAGGGGCCCACGAGCAGTACTTC.